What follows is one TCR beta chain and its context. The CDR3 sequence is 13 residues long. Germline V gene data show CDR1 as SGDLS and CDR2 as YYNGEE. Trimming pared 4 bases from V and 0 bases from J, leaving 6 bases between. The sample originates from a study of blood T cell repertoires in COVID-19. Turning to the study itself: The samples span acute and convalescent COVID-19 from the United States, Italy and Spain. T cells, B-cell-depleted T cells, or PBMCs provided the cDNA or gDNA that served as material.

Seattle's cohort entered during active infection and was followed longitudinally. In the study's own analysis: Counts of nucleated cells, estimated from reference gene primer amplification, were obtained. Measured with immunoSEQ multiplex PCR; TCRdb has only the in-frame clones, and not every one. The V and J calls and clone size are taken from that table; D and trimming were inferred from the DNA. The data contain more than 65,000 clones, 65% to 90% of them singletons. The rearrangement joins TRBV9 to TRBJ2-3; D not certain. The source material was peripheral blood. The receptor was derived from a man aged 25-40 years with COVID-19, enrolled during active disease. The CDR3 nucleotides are TGTGCCAGCAGCCAACAGAGCACAGATACGCAGTATTTT. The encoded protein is CASSQQSTDTQYF.